The 9 T cell receptor beta chains below come from one sample, sequenced in a study of cytomegalovirus exposure and HLA in healthy donors (TCRdb year 2017). The library was made by the immunoSEQ multiplex PCR assay. The multiplex PCR relied on a mix of 60 forward primers for TCR Vbeta segments and 13 reverse primers for TCR Jbeta segments. Here the immuneACCESS table is served through TCRdb, limited to in-frame sequences with V and J called. Missing clones are a known gap in these copies; in checked studies unresolved V genes cover under half, and the rest lacks a known reason. The sample includes approximately 170,000 clones, with roughly 80% observed a single time. The ten most abundant clones make up approximately 0.8% of the sample. Material: PBMCs. The receptor source for this set is a woman between 18 and 29 years old in good health and CMV-seronegative.

This clone was seen a handful of times. The rearrangement uses TRBV6-4 and TRBJ2-1; 10 bases fit TRBD2. The length of the CDR3 is 15 residues. The germline gives CDR1 MRHNA, CDR2 SNTAGT. V lost 5 bases and J lost 1; bases outside the gene matches: 2. The CDR3 loop reads CASSPGLASYNEQFF. CDR3 nucleotides: TGTGCCAGCAGTCCGGGACTAGCGTCCTACAATGAGCAGTTCTTC.

This chain links TRBV27 with TRBJ2-5; the D gene is possibly TRBD2 (5 bases). Per the germline V gene, CDR1 is MNHEY and CDR2 is SMNVEV (reference sequence). The CDR3 is 14 residues long. V gave up 0 bases and J gave up 2 bases, with 7 bases separating them. The CDR3 loop reads CASSLSTGQETQYF. CDR3 in DNA: TGTGCCAGCAGTTTATCTACGGGACAAGAGACCCAGTACTTC.

The rearrangement joins TRBV5-1 to TRBJ2-6, with D possibly being TRBD2 (7 bases). The V and J ends lost 9 bases and 4 bases respectively, with 17 bases between them. The CDR3 contains 15 residues. Germline V lookup: CDR1 SGHRS, CDR2 YFSETQ. This CDR3 is CATQSGGGGANVLTF. DNA of the CDR3: TGCGCCACCCAATCGGGGGGCGGGGGGGCCAACGTCCTGACTTTC.

The rearrangement uses TRBV4-1 and TRBJ2-3, with 9 bases fitting TRBD1. Germline CDR1 and CDR2: MGHRA and YSYEKL. The CDR3 spans 15 residues. V lost 5 bases to trimming and J lost 6 bases; unmatched junction nucleotides: 9. CDR3 nucleotide sequence: TGCGCCAGCAGCTGGGAACAGGGGGCTCGGGATACGCAGTATTTT. It specifies CASSWEQGARDTQYF.

This clone was seen a single time. This chain uses TRBV6-5 with TRBJ1-1; possible D gene TRBD1, 6 bases. Germline lookup yields CDR1 MNHEY and CDR2 SVGAGI. Deletions cut 10 bases from V and 4 bases from J, with 19 bases between. The CDR3 covers 14 residues. The CDR3 sequence: CATGRGARGTEAFF. The CDR3 DNA is TGTGCCACGGGTAGGGGAGCCAGGGGCACTGAAGCTTTCTTT.

The genes are TRBV11-3 and TRBJ1-5, with D possibly matching TRBD1 (5 bases). CDR3 length equals 13 residues. V was clipped by 8 bases and J by 5 bases, with 13 bases between them. The germline V gene encodes CDR1 SGHNT and CDR2 YENEEA. The CDR3 reads CASWEGPDQPQHF. CDR3 DNA sequence: TGTGCCAGCTGGGAGGGACCCGATCAGCCCCAGCATTTT.

This clone appeared once. The rearrangement joins TRBV18 to TRBJ2-1; D unclear. The CDR3 loop spans 10 amino acids. The V gene lost 6 bases and the J gene lost 7 bases, with 4 bases spanning the gap. The germline V gene has CDR1 KGHSH and CDR2 LQKENI. The CDR3 coding sequence is TGTGCCAGCTCCAATAATGAGCAGTTCTTC. Amino acid sequence: CASSNNEQFF.

The rearrangement joins TRBV19 to TRBJ2-5, with 8 bases identical to TRBD2. Germline V gene sequence: CDR1 LNHDA, CDR2 SQIVND (reference sequence). This CDR3 is 17 amino acids long. Losses at the gene ends were 5 bases for V and 2 bases for J; bases not matched to a gene: 13. This chain's CDR3 is CASSHLGGGRSQETQYF. CDR3 coding DNA: TGTGCCAGTAGTCACCTGGGGGGCGGGAGGTCACAAGAGACCCAGTACTTC.

The CDR3 sequence: CSARQGNTIYF. The CDR3 DNA reads TGCAGTGCTAGACAGGGAAACACCATATATTTT. The chain uses TRBV20-1 and TRBJ1-3, with D uncertain. Germline V lookup: CDR1 DFQATT, CDR2 SNEGSKA (reference sequence). Trimming took 2 bases from V and 4 from J, leaving 3 bases between them. There are 11 residues in the CDR3.